This record concerns one TCR beta chain sequence. Its target is unknown. The CDR3 has 12 residues. Between the trimmed V and J ends, which lost 5 bases and 6 bases, there was a span of 7 bases. 5'RACE template switching added a universal primer site and UMIs to TCR cDNA. TCRdb ran MiXCR on the 5' RACE reads and lists one entry per CDR3 protein. The sample lists about 430,000 distinct CDR3 sequences, about 17% occurring once. These data belong to a study of T cells after yellow fever vaccination. General study results and limits: At approximately 95% for CD4 and approximately 88% for CD8, most primary-vaccination clones showed up again after the booster.

This sample comprised PBMCs, obtained before the yellow fever booster vaccination. The origin of this receptor is a man aged 18 to 35 who received the YFV17D yellow fever vaccine. The chain has TRBV12-3 or TRBV12-4 and TRBJ2-2; D remains unclear. The CDR3 sequence: CASSADSGELFF. The CDR3 DNA follows: TGTGCCAGCAGTGCCGACTCCGGGGAGCTGTTTTTT.